This T cell receptor (beta chain) is from a study of blood T cells in healthy people across ages. This clonotype was picked up a small number of times. The antigen is not known. A J-beta primer mix and a sample-barcoded 5' primer were used in a second PCR of about 7 to 12 cycles. One entry per CDR3 protein, called by TCRdb with MiXCR from the 5' RACE reads. Among about 1.1 million distinct CDR3 sequences, about two fifths were seen once, and the ten largest hold around 12%. Study-level findings and limits: Naive T cell percentage strongly correlated with TCR beta diversity.

V dropped 3 bases and J dropped 3 bases, with 15 bases sitting between them. Germline lookup yields CDR1 SGHKS and CDR2 YYEKEE (reference sequence). The CDR3 extends over 16 amino acids. Sample: blood. The genes are TRBV5-5 and TRBJ1-4; D is undetermined. This TCR derives from a man aged 18-30 years in good health. CDR3 nucleotide sequence: TGTGCCAGCAGCTATGGACGGGAACGGTCTAATGAAAAACTGTTTTTT. Residues: CASSYGRERSNEKLFF.